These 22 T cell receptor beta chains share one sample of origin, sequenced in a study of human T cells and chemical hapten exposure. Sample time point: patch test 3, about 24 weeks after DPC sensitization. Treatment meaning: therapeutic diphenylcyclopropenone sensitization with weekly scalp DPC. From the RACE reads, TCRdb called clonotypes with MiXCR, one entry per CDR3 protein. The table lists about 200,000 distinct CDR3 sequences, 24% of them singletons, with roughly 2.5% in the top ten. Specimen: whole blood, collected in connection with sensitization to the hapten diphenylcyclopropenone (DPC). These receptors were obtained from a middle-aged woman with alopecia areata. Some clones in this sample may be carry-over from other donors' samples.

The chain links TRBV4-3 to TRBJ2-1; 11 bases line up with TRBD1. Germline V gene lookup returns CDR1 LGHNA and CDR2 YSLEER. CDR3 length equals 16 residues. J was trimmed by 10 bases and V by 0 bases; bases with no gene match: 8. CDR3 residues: CASSQDSRTGGSEQFF. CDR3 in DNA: TGCGCCAGCAGCCAAGATTCCCGGACAGGGGGCAGCGAGCAGTTCTTC.

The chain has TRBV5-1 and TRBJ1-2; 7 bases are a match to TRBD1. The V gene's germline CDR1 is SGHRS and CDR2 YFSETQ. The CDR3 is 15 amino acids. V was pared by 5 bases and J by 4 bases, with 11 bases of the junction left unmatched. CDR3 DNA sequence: TGCGCCAGCAGGTTCGGGACAGAACTTCCCTATGGCTACACCTTC. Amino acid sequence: CASRFGTELPYGYTF.

CDR3 coding DNA: TGCGCCAGCAGCTTCGAGAGACAGGGAAACACCGGGGAGCTGTTTTTT. Translated: CASSFERQGNTGELFF. The chain carries TRBV5-1 and TRBJ2-2; 7 bases map to TRBD1. Germline trimming cut 2 bases from V and 2 bases from J; bases unmatched to any gene: 6. This CDR3 region has 16 residues. Germline V gene data show CDR1 as SGHRS and CDR2 as YFSETQ.

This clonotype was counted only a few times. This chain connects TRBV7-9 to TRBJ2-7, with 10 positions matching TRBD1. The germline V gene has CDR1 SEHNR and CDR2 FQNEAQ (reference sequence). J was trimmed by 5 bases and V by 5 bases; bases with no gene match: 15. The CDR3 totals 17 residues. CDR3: CASSPSMAGQGIHEQYF. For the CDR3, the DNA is TGTGCCAGCAGCCCAAGTATGGCGGGACAGGGGATCCACGAGCAGTACTTC.

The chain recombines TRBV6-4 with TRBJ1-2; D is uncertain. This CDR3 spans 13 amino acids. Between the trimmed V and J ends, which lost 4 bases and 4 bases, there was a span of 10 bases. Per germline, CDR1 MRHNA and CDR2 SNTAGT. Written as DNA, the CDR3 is TGTGCCAGCAGTGCCGGGAATACCTATGGCTACACCTTC. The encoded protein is CASSAGNTYGYTF.

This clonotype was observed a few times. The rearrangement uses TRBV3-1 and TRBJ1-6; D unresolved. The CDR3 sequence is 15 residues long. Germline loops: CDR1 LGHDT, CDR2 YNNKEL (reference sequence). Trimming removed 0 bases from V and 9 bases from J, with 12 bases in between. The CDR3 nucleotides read TGTGCCAGCAGCCAAGAGGCCAGCGTTCGTTCACCCCTCCACTTT. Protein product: CASSQEASVRSPLHF.

The CDR3 loop is CASSPGAYYTDTQYF. The CDR3 bases are TGTGCCAGCAGCCCCGGCGCGTACTACACAGATACGCAGTATTTT. The rearrangement links TRBV7-3 to TRBJ2-3; D call uncertain. CDR1 is SGHTA, CDR2 FQGTGA, per germline. This CDR3 contains 15 residues. V was clipped by 5 bases and J by 2 bases, with 14 bases between them.

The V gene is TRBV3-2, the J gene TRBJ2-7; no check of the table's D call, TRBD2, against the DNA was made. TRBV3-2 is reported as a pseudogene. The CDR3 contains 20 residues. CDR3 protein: CASSRTKKGRAGGWEYEQYF. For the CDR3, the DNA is TGTGCCAGCAGCCGAACGAAAAAGGGAAGAGCGGGAGGGTGGGAATACGAGCAGTACTTC.

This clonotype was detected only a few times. As DNA, the CDR3 is TGTGCCAGCAGTTACCGGCTGAACGTCAATCAGCCCCAGCATTTT. Translating it yields CASSYRLNVNQPQHF. This chain connects TRBV6-2 or TRBV6-3 to TRBJ1-5; D is unclear. Germline CDR1 is MNHEY and CDR2 is SVGEGT. V was trimmed by 2 bases and J by 3 bases, leaving 11 bases between them. There are 15 residues in the CDR3.

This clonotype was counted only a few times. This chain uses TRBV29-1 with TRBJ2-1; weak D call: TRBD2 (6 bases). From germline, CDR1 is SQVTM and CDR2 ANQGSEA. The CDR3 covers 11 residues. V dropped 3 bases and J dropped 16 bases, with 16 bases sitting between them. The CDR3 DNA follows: TGCAGCGTTGAGGGTACTAGCTATGGTTTCTTC. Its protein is CSVEGTSYGFF.

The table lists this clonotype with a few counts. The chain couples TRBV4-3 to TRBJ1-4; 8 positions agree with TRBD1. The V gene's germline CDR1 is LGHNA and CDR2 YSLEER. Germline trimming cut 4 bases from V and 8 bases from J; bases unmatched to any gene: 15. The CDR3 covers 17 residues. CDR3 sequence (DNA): TGCGCCAGCAGCCCTTCCGGGACAGGCAATTTTAAGGAAAAACTGTTTTTT. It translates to CASSPSGTGNFKEKLFF.

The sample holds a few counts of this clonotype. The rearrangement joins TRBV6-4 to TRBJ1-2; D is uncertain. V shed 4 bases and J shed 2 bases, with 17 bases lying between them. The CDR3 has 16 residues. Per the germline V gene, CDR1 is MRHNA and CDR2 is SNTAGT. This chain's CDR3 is CASSVVPGSRNYGYTF. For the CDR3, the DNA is TGTGCCAGCAGTGTAGTCCCCGGGAGCCGGAACTATGGCTACACCTTC.

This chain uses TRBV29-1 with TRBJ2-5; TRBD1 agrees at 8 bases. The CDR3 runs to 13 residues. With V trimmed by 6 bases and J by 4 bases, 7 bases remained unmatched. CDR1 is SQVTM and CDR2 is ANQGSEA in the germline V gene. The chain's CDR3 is CSVGGQVTETQYF. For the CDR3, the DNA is TGCAGCGTGGGGGGACAGGTCACAGAGACCCAGTACTTC.

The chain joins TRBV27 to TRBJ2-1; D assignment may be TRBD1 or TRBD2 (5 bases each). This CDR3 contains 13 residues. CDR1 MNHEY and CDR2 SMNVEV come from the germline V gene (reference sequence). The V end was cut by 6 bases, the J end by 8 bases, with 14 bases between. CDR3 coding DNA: TGTGCCAGCAGGAGGGCAAGGGGCGATGAGCAGTTCTTC. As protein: CASRRARGDEQFF.

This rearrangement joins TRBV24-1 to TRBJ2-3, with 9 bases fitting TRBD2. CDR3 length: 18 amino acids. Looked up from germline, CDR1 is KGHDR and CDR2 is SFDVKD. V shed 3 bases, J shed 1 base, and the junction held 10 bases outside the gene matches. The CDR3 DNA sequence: TGTGCCACCAGTGATCCCGGGACTAGCTTTGGAGGCACAGATACGCAGTATTTT. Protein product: CATSDPGTSFGGTDTQYF.

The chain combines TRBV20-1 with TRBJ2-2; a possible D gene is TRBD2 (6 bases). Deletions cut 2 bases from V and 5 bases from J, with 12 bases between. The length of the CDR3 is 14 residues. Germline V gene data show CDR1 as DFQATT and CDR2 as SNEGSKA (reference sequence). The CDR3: CSARRPGRTGELFF. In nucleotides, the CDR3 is TGCAGTGCTAGACGGCCAGGGAGGACCGGGGAGCTGTTTTTT.

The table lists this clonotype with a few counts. The CDR3, as DNA: TGTGCCAGCAGTTTACCCCGACGGTGGGGCCAAGAGCAGTACTTC. This codes for CASSLPRRWGQEQYF. This rearrangement joins TRBV27 to TRBJ2-7; possible D gene TRBD1, 5 bases. Trimming left V 2 bases short and J 7 bases short, with 18 bases between. The CDR3 consists of 15 residues. Germline-derived CDR1 and CDR2 are MNHEY and SMNVEV (reference sequence).

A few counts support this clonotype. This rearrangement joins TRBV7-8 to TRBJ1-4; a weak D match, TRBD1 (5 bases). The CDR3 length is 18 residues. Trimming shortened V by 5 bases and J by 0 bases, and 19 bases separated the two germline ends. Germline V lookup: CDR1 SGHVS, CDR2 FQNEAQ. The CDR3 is CASSRGGGSTATNEKLFF. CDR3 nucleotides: TGTGCCAGCAGCAGAGGCGGGGGTTCCACTGCAACTAATGAAAAACTGTTTTTT.

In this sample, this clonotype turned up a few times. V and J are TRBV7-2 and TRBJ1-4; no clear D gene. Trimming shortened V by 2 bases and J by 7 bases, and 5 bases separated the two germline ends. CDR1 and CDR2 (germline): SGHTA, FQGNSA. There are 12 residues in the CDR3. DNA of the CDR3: TGTGCCAGCAGCTTAATCTCTGAAAAACTGTTTTTT. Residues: CASSLISEKLFF.

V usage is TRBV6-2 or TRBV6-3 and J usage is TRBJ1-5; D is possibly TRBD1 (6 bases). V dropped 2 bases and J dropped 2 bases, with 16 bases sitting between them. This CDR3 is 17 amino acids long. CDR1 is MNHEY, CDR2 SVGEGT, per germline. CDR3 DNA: TGTGCCAGCAGTTACATACGGGGGCGAGGAGGCAATCAGCCCCAGCATTTT. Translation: CASSYIRGRGGNQPQHF.

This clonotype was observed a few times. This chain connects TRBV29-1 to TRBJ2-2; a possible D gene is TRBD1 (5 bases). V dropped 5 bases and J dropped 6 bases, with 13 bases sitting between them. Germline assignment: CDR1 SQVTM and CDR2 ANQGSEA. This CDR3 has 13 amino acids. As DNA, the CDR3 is TGCAGCGTTTCGGCAGGGCAGGCCGGGGAGCTGTTTTTT. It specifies CSVSAGQAGELFF.

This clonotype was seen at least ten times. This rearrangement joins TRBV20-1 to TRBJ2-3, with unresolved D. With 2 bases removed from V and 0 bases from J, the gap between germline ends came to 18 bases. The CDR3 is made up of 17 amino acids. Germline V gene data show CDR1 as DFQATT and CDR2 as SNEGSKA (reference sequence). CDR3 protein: CSARKVRSALSTDTQYF. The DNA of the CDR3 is TGCAGTGCTAGAAAAGTCCGCTCGGCTCTGAGCACAGATACGCAGTATTTT.